A single sample is the source of the 29 T cell receptor beta chains below, sequenced in a study of blood T cell repertoires in COVID-19. Here immunoSEQ multiplex PCR was the method, and the copy in TCRdb shows in-frame clones only, minus some. There are some 97,000 clones in the sample; roughly 90% occur only once, and about 6% lies in the top ten. The sequenced sample consisted of peripheral blood. The receptors come from a woman aged 55-70 years with acute or convalescent COVID-19.

This sequence joins TRBV5-1 and TRBJ2-3; a weak D match, TRBD1 (5 bases). The ends were cut back, 4 bases at V and 7 bases at J, with 22 bases in the middle. The CDR3 is 16 residues long. Germline V gene data show CDR1 as SGHRS and CDR2 as YFSETQ. This CDR3 reads CASSLAVLGPRHTQYF. The CDR3 nucleotides are TGCGCCAGCAGCCTGGCAGTTCTGGGGCCCAGGCATACGCAGTATTTT.

The rearrangement links TRBV27 to TRBJ2-1, with 14 bases identical to TRBD2. The CDR3 contains 17 residues. Germline CDR1 reads MNHEY; CDR2 reads SMNVEV (reference sequence). The V segment lost 5 bases and the J segment 2 bases; nucleotides outside the gene matches: 5. The CDR3 DNA sequence: TGTGCCAGCAGTCGCAGACTAGCGGGGGGGGCCTACAATGAGCAGTTCTTC. Protein: CASSRRLAGGAYNEQFF.

The chain joins TRBV12-3 or TRBV12-4 to TRBJ2-1, with 7 bases that match TRBD2. J was trimmed by 7 bases and V by 0 bases; bases with no gene match: 0. This CDR3 region has 13 residues. The CDR3 nucleotides read TGTGCCAGCAGTTTAGCGCGGGGGAATGAGCAGTTCTTC. This codes for CASSLARGNEQFF.

V usage is TRBV18 and J usage is TRBJ2-1; maybe TRBD2 (5 bases). V was cut by 6 bases and J by 0 bases, with 18 bases left in between. Per the germline V gene, CDR1 is KGHSH and CDR2 is LQKENI. CDR3 length: 17 residues. CDR3 in DNA: TGTGCCAGCTCTCCGAGCTCTAGCCCCCGCTCCTACAATGAGCAGTTCTTC. Translating it yields CASSPSSSPRSYNEQFF.

The chain couples TRBV19 to TRBJ1-5, with 7 positions matching TRBD1. The CDR3 has 15 residues. V lost 3 bases and J lost 2; bases outside the gene matches: 4. Germline CDR1 and CDR2: LNHDA and SQIVND (reference sequence). CDR3 DNA sequence: TGTGCCAGTAGTATCGCAGGGGGAGGCAATCAGCCCCAGCATTTT. Protein sequence: CASSIAGGGNQPQHF.

J is TRBJ2-7 and V is TRBV7-2, with D tentatively TRBD1 (5 bases). The CDR3 extends over 13 amino acids. CDR1 and CDR2 from the germline V gene are SGHTA and FQGNSA. V shed 0 bases and J shed 2 bases, with 5 bases lying between them. The CDR3 coding sequence is TGTGCCAGCAGCTTAGCAGGGGCCTACGAGCAGTACTTC. Encoded protein: CASSLAGAYEQYF.

The V call is TRBV6-1, the J call TRBJ1-2; D is ambiguous. The V and J ends lost 2 bases and 4 bases respectively, with 8 bases between them. Germline-derived CDR1 and CDR2 are MNHNS and SASEGT. This CDR3 is 13 amino acids long. The CDR3 sequence is CASSESGGYGYTF. As DNA, the CDR3 is TGTGCCAGCAGTGAAAGTGGCGGCTATGGCTACACCTTC.

The rearrangement links TRBV4-2 to TRBJ2-1; D uncertain. Germline V gives CDR1 LGHNA, CDR2 YNFKEQ. The CDR3 totals 15 residues. The V end was cut by 1 base, the J end by 0 bases, with 7 bases between. The CDR3 region has the DNA TGTGCCAGCAGCCAAGCTGCGGTCTCCTACAATGAGCAGTTCTTC. Its protein is CASSQAAVSYNEQFF.

This chain connects TRBV5-5 to TRBJ2-2, with D possibly matching TRBD2 (5 bases). The CDR3 extends over 14 amino acids. V lost 0 bases to trimming and J lost 7 bases, with 10 bases between them. CDR1 and CDR2 (germline): SGHKS, YYEKEE (reference sequence). CDR3 sequence reads: CASSLDPGSGELFF. CDR3 DNA: TGTGCCAGCAGCTTGGACCCGGGAAGCGGGGAGCTGTTTTTT.

DNA for the CDR3: TGTGCCAGCAGCGTAGGGTCAGGGCCCTCTGGAAACACCATATATTTT. This gives the protein CASSVGSGPSGNTIYF. The chain employs TRBV9 and TRBJ1-3, with D possibly TRBD1 on 5 matching bases. The CDR3 loop spans 16 amino acids. Trimming took off 0 bases at V and 0 bases at J, with 10 bases between the two ends. In germline, CDR1 is SGDLS, CDR2 YYNGEE.

This rearrangement joins TRBV15 to TRBJ1-4; D is unclear. Trimming pared 0 bases from V and 6 bases from J, leaving 11 bases between. The CDR3 runs 15 residues. Per the germline V gene, CDR1 is LNHNV and CDR2 is YYDKDF (reference sequence). Written as DNA, the CDR3 is TGTGCCACCAGCAGAGATAATTCGAACTATGAAAAACTGTTTTTT. It codes for CATSRDNSNYEKLFF.

The chain recombines TRBV5-4 with TRBJ2-2, with 8 positions matching TRBD2. V lost 6 bases to trimming and J lost 2 bases; unmatched junction nucleotides: 15. The CDR3 contains 18 residues. Germline CDR1 reads SGHNT; CDR2 reads YYREEE (reference sequence). The CDR3 protein is CASISGGSGDPNTGELFF. DNA for the CDR3: TGTGCCAGCATCTCGGGGGGTAGCGGGGACCCTAACACCGGGGAGCTGTTTTTT. Together with reference TRBV5-4 and TRBJ2-2, the CDR3 gives the full variable domain: ETGVTQSPTHLIKTRGQQVTLRCSSQSGHNTVSWYQQALGQGPQFIFQYYREEENGRGNFPPRFSGLQFPNYSSELNVNALELDDSALYLCASISGGSGDPNTGELFFGEGSRLTVL.

The V call is TRBV7-3, the J call TRBJ2-1; no firm D call. From germline, CDR1 is SGHTA and CDR2 FQGTGA. V lost 5 bases to trimming and J lost 4 bases, with 12 bases between them. CDR3 length equals 14 residues. CDR3 in DNA: TGTGCCAGCAGCGGCCCCCCCCGATACAATGAGCAGTTCTTC. Protein sequence: CASSGPPRYNEQFF.

The rearrangement uses TRBV9 and TRBJ2-1; D is undetermined. V lost 5 bases and J 4 bases, leaving 7 bases between the germline ends. From germline, CDR1 is SGDLS and CDR2 YYNGEE. The CDR3 consists of 12 residues. The CDR3 DNA reads as TGTGCCAGCAGTGACAAGTACAATGAGCAGTTCTTC. Protein product: CASSDKYNEQFF.

J is TRBJ2-1 and V is TRBV6-5, with a tentative D call TRBD2 (6 bases). Germline loops: CDR1 MNHEY, CDR2 SVGAGI. The CDR3 loop spans 16 amino acids. Trimming cost V 4 bases and J 4 bases, with 17 bases left between them. DNA for the CDR3: TGTGCCAGCAGTTCCTCCCGGGACTTAAGTTACAATGAGCAGTTCTTC. Its translation is CASSSSRDLSYNEQFF.

This chain joins TRBV6-1 and TRBJ1-5; the D gene is possibly TRBD1 (6 bases). V was trimmed by 3 bases and J by 3 bases, leaving 9 bases between them. CDR1 MNHNS and CDR2 SASEGT come from the germline V gene. This CDR3 is 14 amino acids long. The CDR3 DNA is TGTGCCAGCAGTGACCGACAGGCCAATCAGCCCCAGCATTTT. Translated: CASSDRQANQPQHF.

The chain employs TRBV18 and TRBJ1-1, with unresolved D. The V end lost 3 bases, the J end lost 4 bases, and 9 bases lay between the germline ends. The germline gives CDR1 KGHSH, CDR2 LQKENI. The CDR3 has 13 amino acids. The CDR3 loop reads CASSPPGSTEAFF. CDR3 DNA: TGTGCCAGCTCACCTCCCGGGAGCACTGAAGCTTTCTTT.

V and J are TRBV28 and TRBJ1-3, with D possibly being TRBD1 (5 bases). Trimming shortened V by 7 bases and J by 0 bases, and 10 bases separated the two germline ends. The V gene's germline CDR1 is MDHEN and CDR2 SYDVKM. The CDR3 extends over 14 amino acids. CDR3 region: CASTKTASGNTIYF. CDR3 nucleotides: TGTGCCAGCACGAAGACAGCCTCTGGAAACACCATATATTTT.

The V gene is TRBV19, the J gene TRBJ1-6; 10 nucleotides align to TRBD1. Trimming removed 4 bases from V and 7 bases from J; junction bases left unmatched: 4. The germline CDR1 and CDR2 sequences are LNHDA and SQIVND (reference sequence). This CDR3 region has 15 residues. The CDR3 region is CASSRSGQGNSPLHF. DNA of the CDR3: TGTGCCAGTAGTAGATCGGGACAGGGGAATTCACCCCTCCACTTT. Full variable domain (remainder filled in from reference TRBV19 and TRBJ1-6): DGGITQSPKYLFRKEGQNVTLSCEQNLNHDAMYWYRQDPGQGLRLIYYSQIVNDFQKGDIAEGYSVSREKKESFPLTVTSAQKNPTAFYLCASSRSGQGNSPLHFGNGTRLTVT.

The rearrangement links TRBV4-2 to TRBJ2-3, with 7 bases fitting TRBD2. This CDR3 comprises 16 residues. Germline V gene lookup returns CDR1 LGHNA and CDR2 YNFKEQ. The junction had 4 bases not matched to a gene; V was cut back by 1 base and J by 0 bases. In DNA form, the CDR3 reads TGTGCCAGCAGCCAAGCGGGAGGCTCTAGCACAGATACGCAGTATTTT. It specifies CASSQAGGSSTDTQYF.

The chain is built from TRBV28 and TRBJ1-6; tentatively, D is TRBD1 (5 bases). V was clipped by 6 bases and J by 0 bases, with 12 bases between them. There are 16 residues in the CDR3. Germline V gene data show CDR1 as MDHEN and CDR2 as SYDVKM. CDR3: CASSETVSSYNSPLHF. CDR3 sequence (DNA): TGTGCCAGCAGCGAGACAGTTAGCTCCTATAATTCACCCCTCCACTTT.

The genes are TRBV6-6 and TRBJ1-5; possibly TRBD1 for D (5 bases). The CDR3 spans 14 residues. From germline, CDR1 is MNHNY and CDR2 SVGAGI (reference sequence). Trimming removed 5 bases from V and 6 bases from J, with 14 bases in between. The CDR3 is CASSAGGLGQPQHF. The CDR3 DNA is TGTGCCAGCAGTGCCGGGGGTTTAGGTCAGCCCCAGCATTTT.

The chain has TRBV13 and TRBJ2-1, with no clear D. Trimming removed 2 bases at V and 1 base at J, with 6 bases between. Germline V gene lookup returns CDR1 PRHDT and CDR2 FYEKMQ (reference sequence). The CDR3 is made up of 14 amino acids. The DNA for the CDR3 is TGTGCCAGCAGCTTATATTTGTCCTACAATGAGCAGTTCTTC. Translating it yields CASSLYLSYNEQFF.

The chain uses TRBV6-5 and TRBJ1-2; TRBD1 matches 7 bases. V trimming: 7 bases; J trimming: 8 bases; junction bases outside the gene matches: 7. The CDR3 covers 12 residues. CDR1 is MNHEY and CDR2 is SVGAGI in the germline V gene. Written as DNA, the CDR3 is TGTGCCAGCACCTTGACAGGGACAGGCTACACCTTC. This sequence encodes CASTLTGTGYTF.

The V and J genes are TRBV9 and TRBJ2-3; D call uncertain. Germline CDR1 is SGDLS and CDR2 is YYNGEE. V was clipped by 3 bases and J by 0 bases, with 11 bases between them. The CDR3 sequence is 15 residues long. CDR3 loop: CASSESVSSTDTQYF. For the CDR3, the DNA is TGTGCCAGCAGCGAGTCCGTCAGTAGCACAGATACGCAGTATTTT. Based on the CDR3 plus reference TRBV9 and TRBJ2-3, the full variable domain is DSGVTQTPKHLITATGQRVTLRCSPRSGDLSVYWYQQSLDQGLQFLIQYYNGEERAKGNILERFSAQQFPDLHSELNLSSLELGDSALYFCASSESVSSTDTQYFGPGTRLTVL.

The rearrangement joins TRBV2 to TRBJ1-1; 10 bases match TRBD1. CDR1 is SNHLY and CDR2 is FYNNEI in the germline V gene. The CDR3 sequence is 14 residues long. V was pared by 5 bases and J by 2 bases, with 2 bases of the junction left unmatched. The CDR3 reads CASSSTGGNTEAFF. The CDR3 nucleotides are TGTGCCAGCAGTTCGACAGGGGGCAACACTGAAGCTTTCTTT.

The chain combines TRBV9 with TRBJ2-1; the D is unclear. This CDR3 contains 15 residues. Trimming shortened V by 3 bases and J by 0 bases, and 10 bases separated the two germline ends. From germline, CDR1 is SGDLS and CDR2 YYNGEE. CDR3 in amino acids: CASSESGGSYNEQFF. Written as DNA, the CDR3 is TGTGCCAGCAGCGAGTCTGGCGGCTCCTACAATGAGCAGTTCTTC.

V usage is TRBV5-1 and J usage is TRBJ2-5, with D perhaps TRBD1 (5 bases). There are 14 residues in the CDR3. Germline V gives CDR1 SGHRS, CDR2 YFSETQ. The V end was cut by 3 bases, the J end by 4 bases, with 13 bases between. This CDR3 is CASSSSGFAETQYF. The CDR3 region has the DNA TGCGCCAGCAGCTCCTCAGGGTTTGCAGAGACCCAGTACTTC.

The J gene is TRBJ2-5, the V gene TRBV5-1, with TRBD2 identical over 7 bases. This CDR3 contains 17 residues. Trimming took 4 bases from V and 1 from J; bases not matched to a gene: 13. Germline V gives CDR1 SGHRS, CDR2 YFSETQ. Written as DNA, the CDR3 is TGCGCCAGCAGCCTCTTCGGCGGCGGGAGTTTCCAAGAGACCCAGTACTTC. Encoded protein: CASSLFGGGSFQETQYF.